The source of this TCR beta chain is a study of cytomegalovirus exposure and HLA in healthy donors. Germline lookup yields CDR1 SGHRS and CDR2 YFSETQ. This CDR3 spans 14 amino acids. V was shortened by 1 base and J by 5 bases, with 12 bases between the two germline ends. Both 60 Vbeta primers and 13 Jbeta primers went into the PCR. Sequencing was performed with immunoSEQ multiplex PCR; in TCRdb, only in-frame clones are kept and a portion is missing. The sample lists about 140,000 clones; over 70% were seen once. The TCR was taken from a man aged 25 to 40 in good health and CMV-seronegative. Sequences were obtained from PBMCs. The V and J genes are TRBV5-1 and TRBJ2-5; tentatively, D is TRBD2 (5 bases). The CDR3 bases are TGCGCCAGCAGCTTGAATCCGGGGTATGAGACCCAGTACTTC. Protein sequence: CASSLNPGYETQYF.